The clone carrying this T cell receptor beta chain was counted between two and nine times. What it binds is unknown. The data stem from a study of radiation and T cells in renal cell carcinoma. The protocol was immunoSEQ multiplex PCR, while the TCRdb copy is restricted to in-frame clones and leaves out a portion. Of 140,000 or so clones listed, 70% to 90% are singletons. Time point in this sample: blood 4 weeks post-SBRT, at nephrectomy. Regarding treatment: 15 Gy SBRT to primary tumor, nephrectomy 4 weeks later. The V end was cut by 0 bases, the J end by 4 bases, with 10 bases between. Germline V CDR1 and CDR2: ENHRY, SYGVKD. The CDR3 length is 15 residues. The study, taken as a whole, reports: From baseline, blood top tumor clonotypes peaked at 2 weeks post-radiation.

This TCR came from a woman between 50 and 59 years old with renal cell carcinoma. Sequences were derived from blood, sampled from a patient whose treatment included radiotherapy and nephrectomy. This sequence joins TRBV10-3 and TRBJ1-5; no firm D call. This CDR3 reads CAISESPYGNQPQHF. CDR3 bases: TGTGCCATCAGTGAGTCCCCTTACGGAAATCAGCCCCAGCATTTT.